This T cell receptor (beta chain) was sequenced in a study of OX40 agonist ivuxolimab in advanced cancers. Study-wide context: At 0.01 to 10 mg/kg, ivuxolimab was administered intravenously to patients every 2 weeks. A partial response was reached by three patients: one with hepatocellular carcinoma and two with cutaneous melanoma. Study-wide results and limits: The study found among the lowest clonal expansion in partial responders at 0.1-3.0 mg/kg. Antigen targets of the expanded peripheral T cells went undetermined.

Worth noting for this clone: Antigen: not known.

Germline V gene lookup returns CDR1 LGHNA and CDR2 YNFKEQ. Deletions cut 0 bases from V and 0 bases from J, with 6 bases between. CDR3 length: 14 residues. This table comes from immunoSEQ multiplex PCR, and its TCRdb copy is limited to in-frame clones, with some not included. The sample includes under 100,000 clones, about 88% of them seen just once. This chain joins TRBV4-2 and TRBJ2-7; no firm D call. The sample was CD4+ or CD8+ T cells sorted from blood, taken in a trial of the OX40 agonist ivuxolimab. The clonotype comes from an adult with an advanced solid tumor such as melanoma, head and neck, liver or kidney cancer. This CDR3 is CASSQERYSYEQYF. Here the CDR3 DNA reads TGTGCCAGCAGCCAAGAGCGGTACTCCTACGAGCAGTACTTC.